Below are 6 T cell receptor beta chains sequenced from a single sample in a study of T cells expressing NK-cell markers. TCRdb re-called the 5' RACE reads; one entry per CDR3 protein, DNA not given. The ten top clones account for 30% to 45%, within a sample of 150,000 to 180,000 distinct CDR3 sequences. Input material: blood T cells: a sorted CD56 or NKG2C T cell subset, CD4+ or CD8+ T cells, or bulk PBMC T cells (not recorded which). These receptors all stem from a woman between 50 and 59 years old in good health.

This chain uses TRBV20-1 with TRBJ2-3; as DNA is missing, the TRBD1 call by TCRdb cannot be tested. Germline CDR1 DFQATT, CDR2 SNEGSKA (reference sequence). The CDR3 spans 14 residues. CDR3 region: CSAGGRGVGNTQYF.

The chain couples TRBV19 to TRBJ2-3. Germline CDR1 reads LNHDA; CDR2 reads SQIVND (reference sequence). This CDR3 is 14 amino acids long. The CDR3 spells CASSIFGVTDTQYF.

The chain combines TRBV7-9 with TRBJ2-5. The germline V gene has CDR1 SEHNR and CDR2 FQNEAQ (reference sequence). The CDR3 spans 13 residues. This CDR3 reads CASSKTESWDQYF.

The gene calls are TRBV16 and TRBJ2-2; with no DNA, the TCRdb D assignment of TRBD1 cannot be verified. CDR1 is KGHSY and CDR2 is FQNENV in the germline V gene. The CDR3 length is 16 residues. The CDR3 loop reads CASSPKPGDSTGELFF. The whole variable domain, filled in from reference TRBV16 and TRBJ2-2, reads GEEVAQTPKHLVRGEGQKAKLYCAPIKGHSYVFWYQQVLKNEFKFLISFQNENVFDETGMPKERFSAKCLPNSPCSLEIQATKLEDSAVYFCASSPKPGDSTGELFFGEGSRLTVL.

This sequence joins TRBV29-1 and TRBJ2-1; checking the TCRdb D call of TRBD2 is not possible without DNA. The CDR3 totals 14 residues. Per germline, CDR1 SQVTM and CDR2 ANQGSEA. CDR3 loop: CSATGTSGGNEQFF.

The rearrangement links TRBV12-3 or TRBV12-4 to TRBJ2-7; TCRdb's D call, TRBD2, is unchecked because there is no DNA. The CDR3 totals 15 residues. The chain's CDR3 is CASSFVASGATEQYF.